The rows below give T cell receptor beta chains drawn from one sample of a study of T-cell memory formation after mild COVID-19. Via MiXCR, TCRdb re-called the 5' RACE reads, giving one row per CDR3 protein. The repertoire includes more than 450,000 distinct CDR3 sequences, 15% to 20% of them detected once, and about 12% sits in the top ten. The sequencing input was PBMCs or a T cell subset sorted from them (not recorded which). These receptors came from an adult woman who had mild COVID-19 (a few samples of this study predate the infection). Cell type and time point are not known. Both conserved end residues are part of each CDR3. Each record gives: D gene, J gene, clone size, V gene, CDR3 protein, CDR3 DNA. The D gene is left open where the match is weak. The size field is filled for only some rows; it gives once, few, many or a size class.

D gene: NA
J gene: TRBJ1-5
clone size: NA
V gene: TRBV3-1
CDR3 protein: CACSLGRIQPLDF
CDR3 DNA: TGTGCCTGCAGTTTGGGAAGGATCCAGCCCCTGGATTTT

D gene: NA
J gene: TRBJ2-7
clone size: NA
V gene: TRBV2
CDR3 protein: CASSYLPTTGTGAEQYF
CDR3 DNA: TGTGCCAGCAGTTACCTACCTACCACAGGGACGGGTGCCGAGCAGTACTTC

D gene: NA
J gene: TRBJ2-1
clone size: NA
V gene: TRBV7-9
CDR3 protein: CASSPSGSDEQFF
CDR3 DNA: TGTGCCAGCAGCCCCTCCGGGAGTGATGAGCAGTTCTTC

D gene: NA
J gene: TRBJ2-7
clone size: few
V gene: TRBV30
CDR3 protein: CAWKARGRYEQYF
CDR3 DNA: TGTGCCTGGAAGGCTAGGGGACGGTACGAGCAGTACTTC

D gene: NA
J gene: TRBJ2-4
clone size: NA
V gene: TRBV7-4
CDR3 protein: CASSLTDFGTKNIQYF
CDR3 DNA: TGTGCCAGCAGCCTGACAGATTTTGGGACCAAAAACATTCAGTACTTC

D gene: TRBD1
J gene: TRBJ1-5
clone size: many
V gene: TRBV19
CDR3 protein: CATNFGQAQWPQHF
CDR3 DNA: TGTGCCACCAACTTCGGACAGGCTCAATGGCCCCAGCATTTT

D gene: TRBD1
J gene: TRBJ1-1
clone size: NA
V gene: TRBV5-1
CDR3 protein: CASSWGDRGTEAFF
CDR3 DNA: TGCGCCAGCAGCTGGGGGGACAGGGGGACTGAAGCTTTCTTT

D gene: NA
J gene: TRBJ2-3
clone size: NA
V gene: TRBV5-1
CDR3 protein: CASSLGRRVEGDTQYF
CDR3 DNA: TGCGCCAGCAGCTTGGGCCGCCGTGTCGAGGGGGATACGCAGTATTTT

D gene: NA
J gene: TRBJ2-7
clone size: NA
V gene: TRBV27
CDR3 protein: CASSLTQGTLNTF
CDR3 DNA: TGTGCCAGCAGTTTAACCCAAGGGACCCTTAATACTTTC

D gene: NA
J gene: TRBJ1-5
clone size: NA
V gene: TRBV7-9
CDR3 protein: CAIGGINQPQHF
CDR3 DNA: TGTGCCATCGGGGGGATCAATCAGCCCCAGCATTTT